This T cell receptor (beta chain) was identified in a study of T cells in Graves' hyperthyroidism and ophthalmopathy (dated by TCRdb to about 2019). With respect to the entire study: Peripheral blood was sampled at the time of initial diagnosis, prior to any treatment. TCR V-J signatures able to tell the groups apart were searched for in a discovery cohort of 90 to 100 patients, of whom more than 40 had Graves' ophthalmopathy and 55 to 65 had stable Graves' hyperthyroidism. Prospective prediction of ophthalmopathy was tested in an independent validation cohort of fewer than 20 hyperthyroidism patients and 15 to 17 patients who later progressed to ophthalmopathy. The roughly 100 discovery patients were randomly divided into training and test sets at a 7:3 ratio. In addition, the study compared T-cell repertoires in thyroid tissue and in blood from roughly six Graves' hyperthyroidism patients. Once sampling was done, hyperthyroidism patients were given methimazole at a starting dose of 30 mg daily, whereas ophthalmopathy patients were given high-dose intravenous methylprednisolone. The paper describes TCR Vbeta CDR3 sequencing of 135 peripheral blood samples, made up of 43 ophthalmopathy patients, roughly 72 hyperthyroidism patients and some 17 progressor patients.

TCR beta CDR3 regions were amplified from RNA transcripts. The TCR CDR3 was subjected to a first round of RT-PCR using the HTBI primer set and the Qiagen OneStep RT-PCR kit. A second multiplex PCR round built the libraries, followed by size selection and purification. Paired-end sequencing of the libraries was performed with 100 bp reads on an Illumina HiSeq2000. The paper's data handling went like this. Raw data were processed with SOAPnuke, discarding reads with adapters, uncalled bases, mean Phred below 15, or no exact constant-primer or identifier match. High-quality paired reads were merged with COPE v1.2.5, and unique nucleotide sequences were defined as clonotypes. Clonotypes were aligned to IMGT TRBV, TRBD and TRBJ reference segments using MiTCR v1.1. Only V-J combinations with frequency above 0.0001, covering about 99% of repertoires, were analysed. A TCS score was defined as the ratio between F50 (clonal expansion) and ExV (chaos), using BLOSUM62-based TCRdist between CDR3 peptides within each V-J. Welch's t-statistics and random forest reduced just over 500 V-J features to roughly 13, which were used in a naive Bayes classifier (R e1071). Thyroid-blood repertoire similarity was quantified with the Morisita-Horn index. TCRdb redid the processing of the public reads, applying fastp at Q25 and MiXCR, and retained in-frame beta chains. Merged by CDR3 protein, the rows form single entries marked with the most common genes and DNA. The V and J calls come from TCRdb's annotation, not from the publication. The sample table shows 800,000 or so distinct CDR3 sequences, and approximately 40% are seen once. The biggest ten clones account for around 9.3% of the sample.

Graves' hyperthyroidism was defined as stable when no progression to ophthalmopathy occurred over 18 months of follow-up. Hyperthyroidism patients were newly diagnosed, had a disease duration of under 2 months, and were aged 18 to 65 years. Patients with uncontrolled infections, other autoimmune diseases, pregnancy or lactation were excluded. Diagnoses were based on clinical symptoms, serum thyroxine and TRAb, thyroid ultrasound and orbital computed tomography. PBMCs were isolated from more than 9 ml of fresh peripheral blood by Ficoll-Paque density gradient centrifugation. Total RNA was extracted using Trizol reagent, and RNA quality was assessed on an Agilent 2100 Bioanalyzer. About this clonotype itself: Its antigen specificity is not known. Qualities for individual bases were not recorded, and no much larger clone is one base off.

The research as a whole found: A model built on a 13 V-J signature distinguished ophthalmopathy from stable hyperthyroidism, reaching 85% to 90% sensitivity and about 81% specificity in cross-validation and 80%/75% in testing. Blood samples also contained most of the expanded thyroid clonotypes (frequency above 0.001), which suggests that blood repertoires may reflect thyroid immune responses. During validation, the model predicted progression to ophthalmopathy a median of roughly six months ahead of onset, with almost 71% sensitivity and 72.22% specificity. Sample size was not statistically predetermined, and investigators were not blinded to group allocation.

Counted from cysteine to phenylalanine, this CDR3 has 14 amino acids. Just CDR3 DNA is preserved here, 42 bases in frame from base 1. CDR1 and CDR2, looked up from the germline V gene, are SGHTA and FQGNSA. The trim is 8 bases for V and 1 base for J, with a gap of 12 bases between the germline ends. The rearranged segments are TRBV7-2 and TRBJ1-5; no D gene call is confident. The source of this sequence is a man aged 18 to 29 with Graves' hyperthyroidism. Sequenced: blood. The CDR3 region reads CASSYGFSNQPQHF. The DNA sequence is as follows: TGTGCCAGCTCTTACGGGTTCAGCAATCAGCCCCAGCATTTT.